Below, 32 T cell receptor beta chains from the same sample are listed, as sequenced in a study of blood T cell repertoires in COVID-19. Method: immunoSEQ multiplex PCR; TCRdb's copy keeps in-frame clones and lacks some. The sample records approximately 200,000 clones, 88% being singletons. The sample consisted of peripheral blood. The source is a man in his sixties or seventies with acute or convalescent COVID-19.

The gene calls are TRBV6-5 and TRBJ1-5; maybe TRBD1 (6 bases). The CDR3 is 13 amino acids. CDR1 MNHEY and CDR2 SVGAGI come from the germline V gene. V lost 9 bases and J lost 5, with 14 bases in between. As DNA, the CDR3 is TGTGCCAGTTCTCGACAGGTAGATCAGCCCCAGCATTTT. Protein product: CASSRQVDQPQHF.

This rearrangement joins TRBV3-1 (or the pseudogene TRBV3-2) to TRBJ1-2; TRBD1 agrees at 7 bases. Germline V CDR1 and CDR2: LGHDT, YNNKEL (reference sequence). Unmatched junction bases numbered 7, after V lost 6 bases and J lost 3 bases. The CDR3 contains 14 residues. CDR3 nucleotides: TGTGCCAGCAGTCGAATTGGACAGGACTATGGCTACACCTTC. Protein: CASSRIGQDYGYTF.

The chain recombines TRBV7-8 with TRBJ1-2; 7 bases align to TRBD1. The CDR3 runs 13 residues. Germline V gene data show CDR1 as SGHVS and CDR2 as FQNEAQ. The ends lost 5 bases at V and 4 bases at J; junction bases unmatched: 4. In nucleotides, the CDR3 is TGTGCCAGCAGCCCGGGACAGTCCTATGGCTACACCTTC. Its translation is CASSPGQSYGYTF.

The CDR3 is CASSPAGGNNEQFF. In nucleotides, the CDR3 is TGTGCCAGCTCACCAGCAGGGGGTAATAATGAGCAGTTCTTC. The chain recombines TRBV18 with TRBJ2-1; 7 nucleotides align to TRBD1. CDR3 length: 14 residues. Germline CDR1 and CDR2: KGHSH and LQKENI. The V and J ends lost 2 bases and 7 bases, in that order; junction bases with no gene match: 5. Combining the CDR3 with reference TRBV18 and TRBJ2-1 gives the whole variable domain NAGVMQNPRHLVRRRGQEARLRCSPMKGHSHVYWYRQLPEEGLKFMVYLQKENIIDESGMPKERFSAEFPKEGPSILRIQQVVRGDSAAYFCASSPAGGNNEQFFGPGTRLTVL.

The chain uses TRBV12-5 and TRBJ1-6; D uncertain. The V end was cut by 0 bases, the J end by 7 bases, with 10 bases between. CDR3 length: 15 residues. Germline loops: CDR1 LGHNT, CDR2 FRNRAP. CDR3 residues: CASGLVSGSNSPLHF. The CDR3 DNA sequence: TGTGCTAGTGGTTTGGTCTCCGGGTCGAATTCACCCCTCCACTTT.

V and J are TRBV7-9 and TRBJ2-2, with D possibly matching TRBD1 (5 bases). V was clipped by 5 bases and J by 6 bases, with 16 bases between them. Germline CDR1 and CDR2: SEHNR and FQNEAQ (reference sequence). CDR3 size: 15 residues. CDR3 DNA: TGTGCCAGCAGCCCGCGAACGGAAGGGGCCGGGGAGCTGTTTTTT. Translated, it gives CASSPRTEGAGELFF.

The chain links TRBV19 to TRBJ2-6; D might be TRBD2 (6 bases). V was pared by 4 bases and J by 0 bases, with 7 bases between. This CDR3 contains 15 residues. CDR1 is LNHDA and CDR2 is SQIVND in the germline V gene (reference sequence). For the CDR3, the DNA is TGTGCCAGTAGTACGGGGGACTCTGGGGCCAACGTCCTGACTTTC. Translating it yields CASSTGDSGANVLTF.

The chain combines TRBV30 with TRBJ1-3; weak D call: TRBD1 (5 bases). Germline CDR1 GTSNPN, CDR2 SVGIG (reference sequence). V gave up 0 bases and J gave up 3 bases, with 12 bases separating them. There are 15 residues in the CDR3. CDR3 protein: CAWSVRGVRGNTIYF. The CDR3 DNA follows: TGTGCCTGGAGTGTACGGGGGGTTCGTGGAAACACCATATATTTT.

The V and J genes are TRBV27 and TRBJ2-2; tentative D call: TRBD1 (5 bases). Deletions cut 6 bases from V and 1 base from J, with 12 bases between. The germline V gene encodes CDR1 MNHEY and CDR2 SMNVEV (reference sequence). The CDR3 is 15 amino acids. CDR3 DNA: TGTGCCAGCAGACGTGGGCAGGGGAACACCGGGGAGCTGTTTTTT. Translating gives CASRRGQGNTGELFF.

The rearrangement uses TRBV4-2 and TRBJ1-4; D remains ambiguous. This CDR3 is 15 amino acids long. Trimming stripped 0 bases from V and 2 bases from J, with 7 bases between. CDR1 LGHNA and CDR2 YNFKEQ come from the germline V gene. The CDR3 loop reads CASSQDPGTNEKLFF. CDR3 bases: TGTGCCAGCAGCCAAGATCCGGGGACTAATGAAAAACTGTTTTTT.

The chain has TRBV5-1 and TRBJ1-4; D not certain. The CDR3 sequence is 16 residues long. Per the germline V gene, CDR1 is SGHRS and CDR2 is YFSETQ. Trimming removed 0 bases from V and 4 bases from J, with 13 bases in between. CDR3 region: CASSLGTGASNEKLFF. CDR3 coding DNA: TGCGCCAGCAGCTTGGGGACGGGAGCGAGTAATGAAAAACTGTTTTTT. Complete variable domain (other parts from reference TRBV5-1 and TRBJ1-4): KAGVTQTPRYLIKTRGQQVTLSCSPISGHRSVSWYQQTPGQGLQFLFEYFSETQRNKGNFPGRFSGRQFSNSRSEMNVSTLELGDSALYLCASSLGTGASNEKLFFGSGTQLSVL.

The rearrangement uses TRBV5-1 and TRBJ2-2; 9 bases are a match to TRBD1. Losses at the gene ends were 3 bases for V and 6 bases for J; bases not matched to a gene: 3. Germline CDR1 SGHRS, CDR2 YFSETQ. The CDR3 totals 14 residues. This CDR3 reads CASSSQGAAGELFF. The CDR3 nucleotides are TGCGCCAGCAGCTCACAGGGGGCTGCCGGGGAGCTGTTTTTT.

The chain couples TRBV24-1 to TRBJ2-3; perhaps TRBD1 as D (5 bases). This CDR3 contains 13 residues. From germline, CDR1 is KGHDR and CDR2 SFDVKD. The ends were cut back, 5 bases at V and 5 bases at J, with 10 bases in the middle. Here the CDR3 DNA reads TGTGCCACCAGTGTGACAGAGAGAGATACGCAGTATTTT. Its translation is CATSVTERDTQYF.

The chain combines TRBV19 with TRBJ2-2; 11 bases are a match to TRBD2. V was clipped by 6 bases and J by 5 bases; unmatched bases: 5. CDR3 length equals 15 residues. Per germline, CDR1 LNHDA and CDR2 SQIVND (reference sequence). The CDR3 DNA reads TGTGCCAGTAGCCCGAGACTAGCGGGAACCGGGGAGCTGTTTTTT. This sequence encodes CASSPRLAGTGELFF.

V is TRBV4-1 and J is TRBJ1-2; D not certain. This CDR3 comprises 14 residues. Germline CDR1 MGHRA, CDR2 YSYEKL. With 1 base removed from V and 4 bases from J, the gap between germline ends came to 10 bases. CDR3 amino acids: CASSQAGGIYGYTF. The CDR3 region has the DNA TGCGCCAGCAGCCAAGCCGGAGGGATCTATGGCTACACCTTC.

The chain is built from TRBV24-1 and TRBJ2-7, with TRBD2 identical over 16 bases. Germline values: CDR1 KGHDR, CDR2 SFDVKD. There are 21 residues in the CDR3. J lost 4 bases, V lost 3 bases, and 17 bases had no gene match. CDR3 sequence: CATSDASPGGTSGRALYEQYF. For the CDR3, the DNA is TGTGCCACCAGTGATGCTTCACCCGGCGGGACTAGCGGGAGGGCCCTGTACGAGCAGTACTTC.

The V gene is TRBV28, the J gene TRBJ1-1; D possibly corresponds to TRBD1 (5 bases). The CDR3 is made up of 15 amino acids. Germline V lookup: CDR1 MDHEN, CDR2 SYDVKM. V lost 3 bases and J lost 0, with 11 bases in between. CDR3 region: CASSFGGGMNTEAFF. CDR3 nucleotide sequence: TGTGCCAGCAGTTTCGGGGGGGGGATGAACACTGAAGCTTTCTTT.

The J gene is TRBJ2-2, the V gene TRBV9, with 13 bases aligning to TRBD2. Germline lookup yields CDR1 SGDLS and CDR2 YYNGEE. Trimming removed 4 bases from V and 8 bases from J; junction bases left unmatched: 2. The CDR3 totals 14 residues. CDR3 in DNA: TGTGCCAGCAGCTCGGGACTAGCGGGAGGGGAGCTGTTTTTT. Protein: CASSSGLAGGELFF.

This clone was counted a few times. The genes are TRBV3-1 (or the pseudogene TRBV3-2) and TRBJ2-3, with D unclear. V gave up 1 base and J gave up 0 bases, with 8 bases separating them. Germline V gene data show CDR1 as LGHDT and CDR2 as YNNKEL (reference sequence). The CDR3 sequence is 15 residues long. The CDR3 nucleotides read TGTGCCAGCAGCCAAGCCCTTATAAGCACAGATACGCAGTATTTT. It translates to CASSQALISTDTQYF.

The chain employs TRBV5-5 and TRBJ1-1; TRBD1 matches at 8 bases. CDR1 and CDR2 from the germline V gene are SGHKS and YYEKEE (reference sequence). V trimming: 0 bases; J trimming: 0 bases; junction bases outside the gene matches: 4. The length of the CDR3 is 16 residues. The CDR3 nucleotides are TGTGCCAGCAGCTTGGCTGGACAGGGCATGAACACTGAAGCTTTCTTT. It codes for CASSLAGQGMNTEAFF.

V usage is TRBV6-5 and J usage is TRBJ2-1, with a weak D call TRBD1 (6 bases). CDR1 is MNHEY and CDR2 is SVGAGI in the germline V gene. V lost 10 bases and J lost 4, with 11 bases in between. CDR3 size: 12 residues. The DNA of the CDR3 is TGTGCCACCTGGACAGATTACAATGAGCAGTTCTTC. Its protein is CATWTDYNEQFF.

The chain employs TRBV10-3 and TRBJ2-1, with D uncertain. The germline V gene has CDR1 ENHRY and CDR2 SYGVKD. The CDR3 contains 11 residues. Trimming shortened V by 10 bases and J by 10 bases, and 14 bases separated the two germline ends. CDR3 amino acids: CATRQTDEQFF. CDR3 sequence (DNA): TGTGCCACCCGACAAACTGACGAGCAGTTCTTC.

The CDR3 coding sequence is TGTGCCAGCAGCTTGGGACCCAGACAGGGTCTCACCGGGGAGCTGTTTTTT. The encoded protein is CASSLGPRQGLTGELFF. The chain recombines TRBV5-6 with TRBJ2-2; 7 bases are a match to TRBD1. The CDR3 runs 17 residues. The germline CDR1 and CDR2 sequences are SGHDT and YYEEEE. V dropped 0 bases and J dropped 4; count of bases not matched to a gene: 9.

The CDR3 sequence is CSVDWDRAYEQYF. The CDR3 DNA reads as TGCAGCGTTGATTGGGACAGAGCCTACGAGCAGTACTTC. The chain couples TRBV29-1 to TRBJ2-7; TRBD1 agrees at 7 bases. The V segment lost 3 bases and the J segment 2 bases; nucleotides outside the gene matches: 4. The germline V gene has CDR1 SQVTM and CDR2 ANQGSEA. This CDR3 comprises 13 residues.

The rearrangement uses TRBV29-1 and TRBJ2-5; 8 nucleotides match TRBD1. This CDR3 contains 14 residues. The ends lost 2 bases at V and 5 bases at J; junction bases unmatched: 7. Germline CDR1 and CDR2: SQVTM and ANQGSEA. In nucleotides, the CDR3 is TGCAGCGTTGAACGGGGCAGGGGGCTGGAGACCCAGTACTTC. This encodes CSVERGRGLETQYF.

The gene calls are TRBV5-1 and TRBJ1-1, with 7 bases that match TRBD1. There are 15 residues in the CDR3. Germline CDR1 is SGHRS and CDR2 is YFSETQ. V shed 3 bases and J 0 bases; nucleotides not matched to a gene: 5. The CDR3 protein is CASSSTGQLNTEAFF. CDR3 DNA sequence: TGCGCCAGCAGCTCAACGGGACAGTTGAACACTGAAGCTTTCTTT.

The rearrangement joins TRBV3-1 (or the pseudogene TRBV3-2) to TRBJ1-5; 7 bases are shared with TRBD1. Germline loops: CDR1 LGHDT, CDR2 YNNKEL (reference sequence). The ends lost 5 bases at V and 6 bases at J; junction bases unmatched: 13. The CDR3 covers 16 residues. This CDR3 is CASSEGTAEKGQPQHF. DNA of the CDR3: TGTGCCAGCAGCGAAGGGACAGCGGAGAAGGGTCAGCCCCAGCATTTT.

The chain couples TRBV6-6 to TRBJ1-5; 10 positions agree with TRBD1. The CDR3 spans 16 residues. V shed 4 bases, J shed 5 bases, and the junction held 8 bases outside the gene matches. CDR1 and CDR2 (germline): MNHNY, SVGAGI (reference sequence). CDR3 sequence (DNA): TGTGCCAGCAGTTCCCGGGACAGGGGTCGCGATCAGCCCCAGCATTTT. Translation gives CASSSRDRGRDQPQHF.

This CDR3 is CAWKQASWSSYNEQFF. The CDR3 DNA reads as TGTGCCTGGAAACAAGCTAGCTGGAGCTCCTACAATGAGCAGTTCTTC. V and J are TRBV30 and TRBJ2-1, with D possibly being TRBD2 (5 bases). CDR3 length: 16 amino acids. V lost 4 bases and J 0 bases, leaving 16 bases between the germline ends. Germline lookup yields CDR1 GTSNPN and CDR2 SVGIG (reference sequence).

The V and J genes are TRBV9 and TRBJ2-1; D might be TRBD2 (5 bases). V dropped 3 bases and J dropped 10 bases, with 14 bases sitting between them. CDR1 and CDR2 from the germline V gene are SGDLS and YYNGEE. CDR3 length equals 13 residues. The CDR3 DNA reads TGTGCCAGCAGCGGAGGGTCGGGTCGGGAGCAGTTCTTC. Amino acid sequence: CASSGGSGREQFF.

The chain uses TRBV28 and TRBJ1-4, with D possibly matching TRBD1 (5 bases). Germline loops: CDR1 MDHEN, CDR2 SYDVKM. The CDR3 spans 16 residues. V lost 1 base, J lost 8 bases, and 17 bases lay in between. CDR3 DNA: TGTGCCAGCAGTTTATCGAAGAGGACAAGATACGAAAAACTGTTTTTT. Amino acids: CASSLSKRTRYEKLFF.

This chain joins TRBV19 and TRBJ2-2; tentative D call: TRBD2 (6 bases). This CDR3 is 15 amino acids long. CDR1 is LNHDA, CDR2 SQIVND, per germline (reference sequence). V was clipped by 3 bases and J by 1 base, with 9 bases between them. The CDR3 sequence: CASSIKGLNTGELFF. DNA for the CDR3: TGTGCCAGTAGTATTAAGGGACTGAACACCGGGGAGCTGTTTTTT.